This TCR beta chain was profiled in a study of blood T cell repertoires in COVID-19. TCRdb keeps only in-frame clones here, not all; method: immunoSEQ multiplex PCR. The sample carries roughly 130,000 clones, more than 70% recorded once. Between the trimmed V and J ends, which lost 1 base and 3 bases, there was a span of 16 bases. Germline CDR1 reads SEHNR; CDR2 reads FQNEAQ (reference sequence). This CDR3 is 16 amino acids long. This TCR derives from a man between 35 and 55 years old with acute COVID-19. The chain is built from TRBV7-9 and TRBJ2-7; D ambiguous. The material sequenced was PBMCs or T cells enriched from blood (not recorded which). DNA for the CDR3: TGTGCCAGCAGCTTAGGTGAGAGCTCGGTCGGCTACGAGCAGTACTTC. It translates to CASSLGESSVGYEQYF.